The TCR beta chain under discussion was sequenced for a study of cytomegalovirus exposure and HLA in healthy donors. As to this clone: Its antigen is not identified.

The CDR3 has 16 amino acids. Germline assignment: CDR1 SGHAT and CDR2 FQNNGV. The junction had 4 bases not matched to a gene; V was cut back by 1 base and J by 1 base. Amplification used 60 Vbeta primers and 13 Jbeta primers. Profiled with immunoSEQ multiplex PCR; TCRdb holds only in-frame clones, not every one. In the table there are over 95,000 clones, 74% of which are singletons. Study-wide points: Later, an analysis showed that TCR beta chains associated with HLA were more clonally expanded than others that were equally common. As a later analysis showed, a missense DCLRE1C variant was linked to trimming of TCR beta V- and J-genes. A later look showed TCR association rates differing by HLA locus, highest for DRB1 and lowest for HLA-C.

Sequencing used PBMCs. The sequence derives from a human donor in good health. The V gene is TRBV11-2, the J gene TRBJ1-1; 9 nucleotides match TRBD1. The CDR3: CASSLGDRGWNTEAFF. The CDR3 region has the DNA TGTGCCAGCAGCTTAGGCGACAGGGGGTGGAACACTGAAGCTTTCTTT.